The present TCR beta chain was sequenced within a study of blood T cell repertoires in COVID-19. This CDR3 spans 15 amino acids. Germline trimming cut 7 bases from V and 0 bases from J; bases unmatched to any gene: 3. Germline lookup yields CDR1 ENHRY and CDR2 SYGVKD. Profiling relied on immunoSEQ multiplex PCR, and the TCRdb table lists in-frame clones only, not all of them. This sample has around 12,000 clones; about 89% occur once, and the top ten carry roughly 22%. The chain joins TRBV10-3 to TRBJ1-2; TRBD1 matches 12 bases. Sequencing was performed on peripheral blood. The clonotype was recovered from a woman in her sixties with active COVID-19. DNA of the CDR3: TGTGCCATCACGGGACAGGGGGCGGCTAACTATGGCTACACCTTC. It yields the protein CAITGQGAANYGYTF.